This T cell receptor (beta chain) was obtained from a study of CD8 T cells in Susac syndrome. This clonotype showed up just once. The RNA, about 0.45 to 1 ug, was put through reverse transcription using random hexamers. MiXCR, run by TCRdb on the immunoSEQ multiplex PCR reads, gives a single entry per CDR3 protein. The table shows hundreds of thousands of distinct CDR3 sequences, with about 95% occurring only once. The TCR comes from a human donor with Susac syndrome. The specimen sequenced was CD4+ T cells from PBMCs.

CDR3 loop: CASSVVGGRGNEQFF. The CDR3 bases are TGTGCCAGCAGCGTAGTTGGAGGGCGGGGCAATGAGCAGTTCTTC. V usage is TRBV9 and J usage is TRBJ2-1; a possible D gene is TRBD2 (6 bases). The germline V and J ends were trimmed by 0 bases and 6 bases, with 13 bases remaining between them. The CDR3 length is 15 residues. Per germline, CDR1 SGDLS and CDR2 YYNGEE.